The 20 T cell receptor beta chains below were found in one sample sequenced in a study of T cell responses to AZD1222 COVID-19 vaccine. Sequenced by immunoSEQ multiplex PCR; TCRdb stores in-frame clones only, minus some. This repertoire shows 95,000 to 150,000 clones, 80% to 95% found once; its top ten account for 13% to 15%. Sample: peripheral blood, taken on day 0 of AZD1222 vaccination. The source of these receptors is an adult in good health.

This chain joins TRBV4-3 and TRBJ1-1; D not certain. This CDR3 spans 16 amino acids. V was cut by 0 bases and J by 1 base, with 12 bases left in between. Germline lookup yields CDR1 LGHNA and CDR2 YSLEER. CDR3 sequence reads: CASSQDRVIRNTEAFF. Here the CDR3 DNA reads TGCGCCAGCAGCCAAGATCGGGTCATACGGAACACTGAAGCTTTCTTT.

This chain joins TRBV19 and TRBJ1-1, with TRBD1 matching over 7 bases. Per germline, CDR1 LNHDA and CDR2 SQIVND (reference sequence). J gave up 3 bases and V 4 bases, and 8 bases lay outside the gene matches. CDR3 length equals 15 residues. The CDR3 reads CASSRNRGGDTEAFF. CDR3 DNA: TGTGCCAGTAGTAGAAACAGGGGAGGAGACACTGAAGCTTTCTTT.

This clone was seen a handful of times. Additional DNA sequences in this sample encode the identical CDR3. The chain recombines TRBV6-5 with TRBJ1-1; a weak D match, TRBD1 (5 bases). Germline V lookup: CDR1 MNHEY, CDR2 SVGAGI. V was shortened by 2 bases and J by 1 base, with 5 bases between the two germline ends. The length of the CDR3 is 13 residues. The CDR3: CASSYGGNTEAFF. The CDR3 DNA is TGTGCCAGCAGTTACGGGGGGAACACTGAAGCTTTCTTT.

The chain couples TRBV2 to TRBJ1-2; 9 bases fit TRBD1. V was pared by 3 bases and J by 6 bases, with 14 bases of the junction left unmatched. The CDR3 is 17 residues long. From germline, CDR1 is SNHLY and CDR2 FYNNEI. The CDR3 sequence: CASSDPAGQGLMDGYTF. The CDR3, as DNA: TGTGCCAGCAGTGATCCTGCTGGACAGGGGTTAATGGATGGCTACACCTTC.

The chain is built from TRBV19 and TRBJ2-5, with 15 bases that match TRBD2. CDR1 and CDR2 (germline): LNHDA, SQIVND (reference sequence). V lost 5 bases and J lost 5; bases outside the gene matches: 6. This CDR3 contains 16 residues. CDR3 protein: CASSYRTSGRAETQYF. The CDR3 region has the DNA TGTGCCAGTAGTTACCGGACTAGCGGGAGGGCCGAGACCCAGTACTTC.

The count of this clone is one. CDR3 in amino acids: CASSLEPINTEAFF. CDR3 coding DNA: TGTGCCAGCAGCTTGGAACCGATAAACACTGAAGCTTTCTTT. The rearrangement joins TRBV5-4 to TRBJ1-1; D is ambiguous. CDR3 length: 14 amino acids. V was pared by 0 bases and J by 2 bases, with 8 bases between. Germline CDR1 reads SGHNT; CDR2 reads YYREEE (reference sequence).

The chain employs TRBV5-1 and TRBJ2-6; possible D gene TRBD1, 5 bases. CDR1 SGHRS and CDR2 YFSETQ come from the germline V gene. Deletions cut 2 bases from V and 1 base from J, with 22 bases between. This CDR3 has 20 amino acids. The CDR3 reads CASSFIPFERRQSGANVLTF. The CDR3 DNA reads as TGCGCCAGCAGCTTCATCCCCTTTGAAAGGCGACAGTCTGGGGCCAACGTCCTGACTTTC.

The chain couples TRBV4-3 to TRBJ2-1, with 12 bases lining up with TRBD2. CDR1 and CDR2 (germline): LGHNA, YSLEER. After removal of 0 bases from V and 8 bases from J, the junction contained 8 bases not matched to a gene. This CDR3 spans 17 amino acids. This CDR3 is CASSQEGGLAGNDEQFF. The CDR3 DNA reads TGCGCCAGCAGCCAAGAAGGAGGACTAGCGGGAAATGATGAGCAGTTCTTC.

The gene calls are TRBV4-1 and TRBJ2-5; D is unclear. V lost 4 bases and J 4 bases, leaving 13 bases between the germline ends. The germline CDR1 and CDR2 sequences are MGHRA and YSYEKL. This CDR3 has 14 amino acids. CDR3 bases: TGCGCCAGCAGCCCTGAGATTACGACAGAGACCCAGTACTTC. This gives the protein CASSPEITTETQYF.

V usage is TRBV12-3 or TRBV12-4 and J usage is TRBJ1-1, with no clear D. This CDR3 spans 12 amino acids. The ends were cut back, 3 bases at V and 7 bases at J, with 9 bases in the middle. CDR3 nucleotide sequence: TGTGCCAGCAGTTTCTTGGGAGGTGAAGCTTTCTTT. It yields the protein CASSFLGGEAFF.

V usage is TRBV27 and J usage is TRBJ2-1; D gene uncertain. The CDR3 length is 16 residues. V shed 3 bases and J shed 4 bases, with 16 bases lying between them. The V gene's germline CDR1 is MNHEY and CDR2 SMNVEV (reference sequence). In nucleotides, the CDR3 is TGTGCCAGCAGTTTTAGTGGCGGATTATTATACAATGAGCAGTTCTTC. Translating gives CASSFSGGLLYNEQFF.

The chain couples TRBV7-2 to TRBJ1-1; unclear D gene. In germline, CDR1 is SGHTA, CDR2 FQGNSA. This CDR3 has 14 amino acids. V was pared by 3 bases and J by 0 bases, with 8 bases between. In DNA form, the CDR3 reads TGTGCCAGCAGCTTGTCAGGAATGAACACTGAAGCTTTCTTT. Translation gives CASSLSGMNTEAFF.

This rearrangement joins TRBV7-2 to TRBJ1-1; the match to TRBD1 covers 7 bases. The V gene's germline CDR1 is SGHTA and CDR2 FQGNSA. This CDR3 contains 14 residues. Trimming cost V 2 bases and J 1 base; bases outside gene matches: 1. The CDR3 sequence is CASSLRQGNTEAFF. The CDR3 DNA follows: TGTGCCAGCAGCTTAAGACAGGGGAACACTGAAGCTTTCTTT.

The chain employs TRBV19 and TRBJ2-4; the D gene is possibly TRBD1 (5 bases). V lost 3 bases to trimming and J lost 4 bases, with 10 bases between them. The CDR3 loop spans 14 amino acids. From germline, CDR1 is LNHDA and CDR2 SQIVND (reference sequence). CDR3 bases: TGTGCCAGTAGTATGGCCAGGGCAAAAAACATTCAGTACTTC. Protein product: CASSMARAKNIQYF.

The chain carries TRBV6-2 or TRBV6-3 and TRBJ2-5, with 16 bases matching TRBD2. CDR1 is MNHEY, CDR2 SVGEGT, per germline. This CDR3 comprises 15 residues. Trimming at V came to 0 bases and at J to 9 bases, leaving 1 base not matched to a gene. DNA of the CDR3: TGTGCCAGCAGTTACTCCGGGACTAGCGGGGGGGCCCAGTACTTC. It yields the protein CASSYSGTSGGAQYF.

The chain combines TRBV7-2 with TRBJ2-4; D could derive from TRBD1 or TRBD2 (5 bases each). The CDR3 has 16 amino acids. Germline CDR1 reads SGHTA; CDR2 reads FQGNSA. V was shortened by 2 bases and J by 3 bases, with 14 bases between the two germline ends. CDR3 sequence reads: CASSLTRLGVKNIQYF. The CDR3 DNA reads as TGTGCCAGCAGCTTAACCCGTTTGGGGGTCAAAAACATTCAGTACTTC.

J is TRBJ1-5 and V is TRBV19; TRBD1 agrees at 7 bases. Germline V gene sequence: CDR1 LNHDA, CDR2 SQIVND (reference sequence). The CDR3 contains 15 residues. Unmatched junction bases numbered 7, after V lost 5 bases and J lost 3 bases. Here the CDR3 DNA reads TGTGCCAGTAGTTGGTTGGACAGGATCAATCAGCCCCAGCATTTT. Its translation: CASSWLDRINQPQHF.

V and J are TRBV7-9 and TRBJ1-5; D unresolved. The germline V gene encodes CDR1 SEHNR and CDR2 FQNEAQ (reference sequence). The CDR3 contains 14 residues. The V end was cut by 6 bases, the J end by 1 base, with 10 bases between. The CDR3 coding sequence is TGTGCCAGCAGTCCTCAGTTAAGCAATCAGCCCCAGCATTTT. Protein: CASSPQLSNQPQHF.

V and J are TRBV19 and TRBJ1-1; TRBD1 is a possible D gene (5 bases). The CDR3 is made up of 13 amino acids. CDR1 is LNHDA, CDR2 SQIVND, per germline (reference sequence). The V gene lost 3 bases and the J gene lost 8 bases, with 13 bases spanning the gap. CDR3 amino acids: CASSIFSGREAFF. In DNA form, the CDR3 reads TGTGCCAGTAGTATCTTTTCGGGGCGGGAAGCTTTCTTT.

CDR3 DNA sequence: TGTGCCAGTAGTATACGGCGGGAGTTACAGAATGAGCAGTTCTTC. It encodes CASSIRRELQNEQFF. V gene TRBV19 combines with J gene TRBJ2-1; 7 nucleotides match TRBD2. The CDR3 has 15 amino acids. The V gene end was trimmed by 2 bases and the J gene end by 7 bases; junction bases not matched to a gene: 8. CDR1 is LNHDA, CDR2 SQIVND, per germline (reference sequence).